The clone carrying this T cell receptor (beta chain) appeared once. Its matching antigen is unknown. The CDR3 is made up of 15 amino acids. Germline-derived CDR1 and CDR2 are DFQATT and SNEGSKA (reference sequence). This record comes from a study of CD8 T cells in ankylosing spondylitis. Regarding the study as a whole: Roughly eight highly homologous variants made up a TCR beta motif that seemed to typify ankylosing spondylitis blood. Within peripheral blood, clones linked to disease were CD8+ and relatively rare. Matched ankylosing spondylitis synovial fluid reportedly contained a significantly enriched population of disease-linked clones.

Libraries for TCR beta were made by quantitative 5'-RACE with molecular barcodes. TCRdb ran MiXCR on the 5' RACE reads and lists one entry per CDR3 protein. The sample contains some 270,000 distinct CDR3 sequences, over 30% of which appear only once. This clonotype was obtained from a male donor with ankylosing spondylitis or in good health (not recorded which). The sequencing sample was made of blood, either unsorted or a sorted T cell fraction (not recorded which). This chain connects TRBV20-1 to TRBJ2-1, with 7 bases fitting TRBD2. DNA of the CDR3: TGCAGCTCGACGTCGGGGGGAGCTGTAGACAATGAGCAGTTCTTC. Translation: CSSTSGGAVDNEQFF.